One sample yielded the 3 T cell receptor beta chains listed below, sequenced in a study of blood T cell repertoires in COVID-19. Clones were read by immunoSEQ multiplex PCR, and TCRdb kept only the in-frame ones, dropping some. The sample has some 410,000 clones, approximately 90% seen once. Material: PBMCs or T cells enriched from blood (not recorded which). These receptors all stem from a woman in her twenties or thirties with acute COVID-19.

This clone was counted a few times. The genes are TRBV4-1 and TRBJ2-7, with D perhaps TRBD1 (7 bases). Germline CDR1 is MGHRA and CDR2 is YSYEKL. Trimming removed 1 base at V and 4 bases at J, with 14 bases between. This CDR3 region has 15 residues. The CDR3 DNA follows: TGCGCCAGCAGCCAAGCCCCAGGGGGGTATTACGAGCAGTACTTC. It encodes CASSQAPGGYYEQYF.

The CDR3, as DNA: TGTGCCAGCAGCTTATGGACTAGCGGGCACTACAATGAGCAGTTCTTC. The encoded protein is CASSLWTSGHYNEQFF. This chain connects TRBV7-8 to TRBJ2-1, with 11 bases that match TRBD2. The ends lost 2 bases at V and 3 bases at J; junction bases unmatched: 3. The CDR3 covers 16 residues. Germline CDR1 and CDR2: SGHVS and FQNEAQ.

DNA for the CDR3: TGTGCCAGCAGCTTGGTGGGAACAGGGCGGGTGACTGAAGCTTTCTTT. The encoded protein is CASSLVGTGRVTEAFF. The rearrangement joins TRBV5-5 to TRBJ1-1; weak D call: TRBD1 (6 bases). V lost 0 bases and J lost 5, with 17 bases in between. CDR3 length equals 16 residues. Germline V gene sequence: CDR1 SGHKS, CDR2 YYEKEE (reference sequence). Complete variable domain (other parts from reference TRBV5-5 and TRBJ1-1): DAGVTQSPTHLIKTRGQQVTLRCSPISGHKSVSWYQQVLGQGPQFIFQYYEKEERGRGNFPDRFSARQFPNYSSELNVNALLLGDSALYLCASSLVGTGRVTEAFFGQGTRLTVV.